Listed here are 17 T cell receptor beta chains from one sample, sequenced in a study of T cell changes during pregnancy in multiple sclerosis. Only in-frame clones appear in the TCRdb table, and some are missing; sequencing was by immunoSEQ multiplex PCR. The data contain 75,000 to 95,000 clones, 93% of them singletons. The starting material was peripheral blood, obtained in the second trimester of pregnancy. These receptors were taken from a female donor with multiple sclerosis, enrolled in a pregnancy study.

V and J are TRBV7-8 and TRBJ2-2; the match to TRBD2 covers 13 bases. After removal of 7 bases from V and 2 bases from J, the junction contained 7 bases not matched to a gene. Looked up from germline, CDR1 is SGHVS and CDR2 is FQNEAQ. The CDR3 loop spans 17 amino acids. The CDR3 sequence: CASTLTSGGINTGELFF. CDR3 DNA sequence: TGTGCCAGCACCTTGACTAGCGGGGGGATTAACACCGGGGAGCTGTTTTTT.

The genes are TRBV5-6 and TRBJ2-1, with D perhaps TRBD1 (6 bases). This CDR3 region has 18 residues. The germline CDR1 and CDR2 sequences are SGHDT and YYEEEE. Trimming shortened V by 3 bases and J by 2 bases, and 21 bases separated the two germline ends. The CDR3 is CASSSNLAQGRAYNEQFF. The CDR3 nucleotides read TGTGCCAGCAGCTCTAATTTAGCCCAGGGGCGGGCCTACAATGAGCAGTTCTTC.

The chain combines TRBV5-1 with TRBJ1-6; 9 bases agree with TRBD1. The ends lost 4 bases at V and 4 bases at J; junction bases unmatched: 6. The germline V gene encodes CDR1 SGHRS and CDR2 YFSETQ. The CDR3 length is 16 residues. CDR3 bases: TGCGCCAGCAGCAGAGGACAGGGGACTTATAATTCACCCCTCCACTTT. Translation: CASSRGQGTYNSPLHF.

The CDR3 nucleotides are TGTGCCAGCAGTTATGCGATTCACTCTGGAAACACCATATATTTT. Protein product: CASSYAIHSGNTIYF. V is TRBV6-5 and J is TRBJ1-3; no definite D call. There are 15 residues in the CDR3. CDR1 and CDR2 (germline): MNHEY, SVGAGI. V lost 3 bases and J 0 bases, leaving 9 bases between the germline ends.

The chain has TRBV2 and TRBJ2-2; 7 bases map to TRBD1. V lost 6 bases and J lost 0; bases outside the gene matches: 10. Germline V gene data show CDR1 as SNHLY and CDR2 as FYNNEI. This CDR3 spans 17 amino acids. CDR3 nucleotide sequence: TGTGCCAGCAGGCCCGCCCCCGGGACAGCGAACACCGGGGAGCTGTTTTTT. It yields the protein CASRPAPGTANTGELFF.

This chain uses TRBV19 with TRBJ1-1; D might be TRBD1 (6 bases). The CDR3 loop spans 14 amino acids. Germline lookup yields CDR1 LNHDA and CDR2 SQIVND (reference sequence). V lost 6 bases to trimming and J lost 5 bases, with 16 bases between them. The CDR3 DNA follows: TGTGCCAGTAGATCCGAAGGGACAAGGACTGAAGCTTTCTTT. It encodes CASRSEGTRTEAFF. Supplemented by reference TRBV19 and TRBJ1-1, the full variable domain reads DGGITQSPKYLFRKEGQNVTLSCEQNLNHDAMYWYRQDPGQGLRLIYYSQIVNDFQKGDIAEGYSVSREKKESFPLTVTSAQKNPTAFYLCASRSEGTRTEAFFGQGTRLTVV.

The chain uses TRBV13 and TRBJ2-1; 8 nucleotides align to TRBD2. V lost 5 bases and J lost 6; bases outside the gene matches: 3. Germline assignment: CDR1 PRHDT and CDR2 FYEKMQ (reference sequence). This CDR3 is built from 13 residues. CDR3 sequence: CASSGGGSNEQFF. The CDR3 nucleotides read TGTGCCAGCAGCGGCGGGGGGAGCAATGAGCAGTTCTTC.

V gene TRBV13 combines with J gene TRBJ2-5, with TRBD1 matching over 9 bases. Germline CDR1 PRHDT, CDR2 FYEKMQ (reference sequence). Germline trimming cut 8 bases from V and 5 bases from J; bases unmatched to any gene: 6. This CDR3 is 13 amino acids long. The CDR3: CASQGQGGETQYF. The CDR3 DNA reads as TGTGCCAGCCAGGGACAGGGAGGGGAGACCCAGTACTTC.

This clone was detected a few times. The CDR3 DNA sequence: TGTGCCAGCAGCTTGGCCGGCGAGCAGTACTTC. Translation: CASSLAGEQYF. The gene calls are TRBV5-8 and TRBJ2-7; no clear D. Looked up from germline, CDR1 is SGHTS and CDR2 is YDEGEE. This CDR3 spans 11 amino acids. Trimming left V 0 bases short and J 6 bases short, with 4 bases between.

The DNA of the CDR3 is TGTGCCAGCAGTGAATTCGGTCAGGGGGGCACAGATACGCAGTATTTT. It encodes CASSEFGQGGTDTQYF. This rearrangement joins TRBV6-1 to TRBJ2-3, with 7 positions matching TRBD1. Germline CDR1 MNHNS, CDR2 SASEGT. The CDR3 has 16 amino acids. The V and J ends lost 2 bases and 1 base, in that order; junction bases with no gene match: 6.

This clone was counted a single time. This chain links TRBV5-8 with TRBJ2-1; the match to TRBD1 covers 7 bases. The CDR3 totals 18 residues. The germline V gene encodes CDR1 SGHTS and CDR2 YDEGEE. V was pared by 1 base and J by 8 bases, with 18 bases of the junction left unmatched. The CDR3 protein is CASSLRDRVNRVVDEQFF. The DNA for the CDR3 is TGTGCCAGCAGCTTGCGGGACAGAGTAAACCGAGTTGTAGATGAGCAGTTCTTC.

This chain uses TRBV9 with TRBJ2-1; 11 nucleotides match TRBD2. The CDR3 is made up of 18 amino acids. Germline V gives CDR1 SGDLS, CDR2 YYNGEE. V lost 1 base to trimming and J lost 4 bases; unmatched junction nucleotides: 10. The CDR3: CASSVIPLAGGPYNEQFF. Here the CDR3 DNA reads TGTGCCAGCAGCGTAATCCCTTTAGCGGGGGGGCCGTACAATGAGCAGTTCTTC.

The V and J genes are TRBV7-9 and TRBJ1-2; D gene unclear. Germline CDR1 reads SEHNR; CDR2 reads FQNEAQ (reference sequence). V was shortened by 5 bases and J by 6 bases, with 10 bases between the two germline ends. The CDR3 has 12 residues. The CDR3 nucleotides are TGTGCCAGCAGCCCCCGAATAGATGGCTACACCTTC. Protein sequence: CASSPRIDGYTF.

This clone was observed once. V gene TRBV19 combines with J gene TRBJ2-7; 7 bases align to TRBD2. This CDR3 contains 15 residues. Germline lookup yields CDR1 LNHDA and CDR2 SQIVND (reference sequence). V lost 2 bases to trimming and J lost 6 bases; unmatched junction nucleotides: 10. CDR3 DNA sequence: TGTGCCAGTAGTATAAGGCGGGAGCCGAGATTCGAGCAGTACTTC. Translation: CASSIRREPRFEQYF.

The V and J genes are TRBV29-1 and TRBJ1-2; 11 positions agree with TRBD1. V was pared by 6 bases and J by 8 bases, with 5 bases of the junction left unmatched. The germline gives CDR1 SQVTM, CDR2 ANQGSEA. CDR3 length: 12 residues. The CDR3: CSVGWTGGGYTF. CDR3 sequence (DNA): TGCAGCGTGGGATGGACAGGGGGCGGCTACACCTTC.

V and J are TRBV28 and TRBJ2-7; D is possibly TRBD1 (6 bases). Germline V lookup: CDR1 MDHEN, CDR2 SYDVKM. With 2 bases removed from V and 0 bases from J, the gap between germline ends came to 14 bases. This CDR3 comprises 16 residues. CDR3 loop: CASSLTQGLVSYEQYF. Here the CDR3 DNA reads TGTGCCAGCAGTTTAACGCAGGGGCTGGTCTCCTACGAGCAGTACTTC. The variable domain in full, with the rest retrieved from reference TRBV28 and TRBJ2-7, is DVKVTQSSRYLVKRTGEKVFLECVQDMDHENMFWYRQDPGLGLRLIYFSYDVKMKEKGDIPEGYSVSREKKERFSLILESASTNQTSMYLCASSLTQGLVSYEQYFGPGTRLTVT.

CDR3 in DNA: TGTGCCACCAGCAGAACCCGACAGGGTGGCAATCAGCCCCAGCATTTT. It is translated as CATSRTRQGGNQPQHF. The rearrangement links TRBV15 to TRBJ1-5, with TRBD1 matching 7 bases. V lost 2 bases and J lost 2; bases outside the gene matches: 6. The CDR3 contains 16 residues. Germline CDR1 and CDR2: LNHNV and YYDKDF (reference sequence).